The 31 T cell receptor beta chains below come from one sample, sequenced in a study of blood T cell repertoires in COVID-19. Method: immunoSEQ multiplex PCR; TCRdb's copy keeps in-frame clones and lacks some. This sample carries 430,000 or so clones, roughly 88% of them seen once, and the ten largest clones take 1.8%. Material for sequencing was PBMCs or T cells enriched from blood (not recorded which). The receptors derive from a woman between 35 and 50 years old who had recovered from COVID-19.

The chain links TRBV6-5 to TRBJ2-3; 7 bases fit TRBD1. The CDR3 has 15 amino acids. Germline CDR1 MNHEY, CDR2 SVGAGI. V trimming: 5 bases; J trimming: 2 bases; junction bases outside the gene matches: 7. In DNA form, the CDR3 reads TGTGCCAGCAGTACCTTGGGACAGTACACAGATACGCAGTATTTT. Amino acids: CASSTLGQYTDTQYF.

This chain joins TRBV19 and TRBJ1-5, with a tentative D call TRBD1 (6 bases). V shed 3 bases and J shed 0 bases, with 12 bases lying between them. The CDR3 has 16 residues. The germline gives CDR1 LNHDA, CDR2 SQIVND (reference sequence). The CDR3: CASSMTTGASNQPQHF. CDR3 nucleotide sequence: TGTGCCAGTAGTATGACGACAGGCGCTAGCAATCAGCCCCAGCATTTT. Looking up the rest from reference TRBV19 and TRBJ1-5 gives the full variable domain: DGGITQSPKYLFRKEGQNVTLSCEQNLNHDAMYWYRQDPGQGLRLIYYSQIVNDFQKGDIAEGYSVSREKKESFPLTVTSAQKNPTAFYLCASSMTTGASNQPQHFGDGTRLSIL.

The chain combines TRBV6-5 with TRBJ1-3; no reliable D call. Germline V gives CDR1 MNHEY, CDR2 SVGAGI. The V gene lost 5 bases and the J gene lost 0 bases, with 8 bases spanning the gap. This CDR3 spans 14 amino acids. CDR3 loop: CASSKDFSGNTIYF. Here the CDR3 DNA reads TGTGCCAGCAGTAAGGACTTCTCTGGAAACACCATATATTTT.

The chain links TRBV7-8 to TRBJ2-1, with 10 bases that match TRBD1. The CDR3 is 16 amino acids. Germline CDR1 SGHVS, CDR2 FQNEAQ. V gave up 6 bases and J gave up 8 bases; unmatched junction bases: 13. CDR3 DNA: TGTGCCAGCAGAAAAAAAGGTGGACAGGGGGGGGATGAGCAGTTCTTC. It codes for CASRKKGGQGGDEQFF.

The chain is built from TRBV4-2 and TRBJ2-7, with 11 bases aligning to TRBD2. CDR1 and CDR2 from the germline V gene are LGHNA and YNFKEQ. The J segment lost 2 bases and the V segment lost 6 bases, leaving 6 bases of the junction unmatched. The CDR3 sequence is 15 residues long. The CDR3 here is CASSVLAGGPYEQYF. The CDR3 nucleotides are TGTGCCAGCAGTGTCCTAGCGGGAGGCCCCTACGAGCAGTACTTC.

The rearrangement uses TRBV5-1 and TRBJ1-5, with TRBD1 matching 8 bases. Germline V gene sequence: CDR1 SGHRS, CDR2 YFSETQ. Germline trimming cut 3 bases from V and 5 bases from J; bases unmatched to any gene: 4. There are 14 residues in the CDR3. CDR3 DNA: TGCGCCAGCAGCTCTACAGGGGGAGATCAGCCCCAGCATTTT. As protein: CASSSTGGDQPQHF.

The rearrangement uses TRBV6-5 and TRBJ1-1; D is possibly TRBD1 (6 bases). The CDR3 runs to 14 residues. The germline V gene has CDR1 MNHEY and CDR2 SVGAGI. Trimming stripped 6 bases from V and 2 bases from J, with 13 bases between. The CDR3 nucleotides are TGTGCCAGCAGGCACAGGGAGGGTAACACTGAAGCTTTCTTT. Protein product: CASRHREGNTEAFF.

This clone has only one observation. The V and J genes are TRBV18 and TRBJ1-2, with 8 bases that match TRBD1. Germline V gives CDR1 KGHSH, CDR2 LQKENI. This CDR3 spans 14 amino acids. Unmatched junction bases numbered 5, after V lost 3 bases and J lost 5 bases. This chain's CDR3 is CASSPPRQGYGYTF. The CDR3 DNA is TGTGCCAGCTCACCCCCCAGACAGGGGTATGGCTACACCTTC.

The genes are TRBV11-3 and TRBJ2-5; D is perhaps TRBD1 (6 bases). From germline, CDR1 is SGHNT and CDR2 YENEEA. The CDR3 has 14 residues. V was pared by 0 bases and J by 4 bases, with 9 bases between. The CDR3 bases are TGTGCCAGCAGCTTAGAATCCAGGGGAGAGACCCAGTACTTC. Amino acid sequence: CASSLESRGETQYF.

This clone was found once. The chain joins TRBV7-9 to TRBJ1-5; 8 bases align to TRBD1. From germline, CDR1 is SEHNR and CDR2 FQNEAQ (reference sequence). V gave up 1 base and J gave up 2 bases; unmatched junction bases: 13. This CDR3 is built from 19 residues. The CDR3 region is CASSLDGPETGVGNQPQHF. Here the CDR3 DNA reads TGTGCCAGCAGCTTAGACGGACCCGAGACAGGGGTCGGCAATCAGCCCCAGCATTTT.

The DNA for the CDR3 is TGTGCCAGCAGTTTCCAGGGGTCGGAGCAGTACTTC. Translating it yields CASSFQGSEQYF. The genes are TRBV27 and TRBJ2-7, with D perhaps matching TRBD1 (6 bases). The ends were cut back, 3 bases at V and 7 bases at J, with 10 bases in the middle. The CDR3 is 12 amino acids. Germline V gene data show CDR1 as MNHEY and CDR2 as SMNVEV (reference sequence).

The chain links TRBV4-3 to TRBJ1-3; 8 bases are a match to TRBD1. V gave up 1 base and J gave up 2 bases; unmatched junction bases: 1. The CDR3 contains 15 residues. Per germline, CDR1 LGHNA and CDR2 YSLEER. This CDR3 reads CASSQVRGPGNTIYF. The CDR3 DNA is TGCGCCAGCAGCCAAGTCAGGGGGCCTGGAAACACCATATATTTT.

The chain recombines TRBV11-3 with TRBJ2-1, with D maybe TRBD2 (6 bases). From germline, CDR1 is SGHNT and CDR2 YENEEA. The CDR3 sequence is 17 residues long. V lost 1 base and J lost 0, with 13 bases in between. The CDR3 protein is CASSLVGTSSSYNEQFF. In DNA form, the CDR3 reads TGTGCCAGCAGCTTAGTTGGGACTTCCAGCTCCTACAATGAGCAGTTCTTC.

CDR3 DNA: TGTGCCAGCTCGCCCCGACAGGGCCCTGAAGCTTTCTTT. It specifies CASSPRQGPEAFF. The chain joins TRBV18 to TRBJ1-1; TRBD1 matches 7 bases. V lost 6 bases, J lost 6 bases, and 7 bases stayed unmatched. The germline CDR1 and CDR2 sequences are KGHSH and LQKENI. The CDR3 has 13 residues.

The chain couples TRBV19 to TRBJ2-2; the D gene is possibly TRBD1 (5 bases). V lost 3 bases and J lost 7, with 18 bases in between. The CDR3 loop spans 16 amino acids. The V gene's germline CDR1 is LNHDA and CDR2 SQIVND (reference sequence). DNA for the CDR3: TGTGCCAGTAGTATCTATCTGCAGGGCGTAGGCGGGGAGCTGTTTTTT. Protein: CASSIYLQGVGGELFF.

The rearrangement uses TRBV6-2 or TRBV6-3 and TRBJ1-1; TRBD1 aligns across 7 bases. The germline gives CDR1 MNHEY, CDR2 SVGEGT. This CDR3 has 14 amino acids. V dropped 2 bases and J dropped 0; count of bases not matched to a gene: 0. The CDR3 DNA follows: TGTGCCAGCAGTTACGGGACAGTGAACACTGAAGCTTTCTTT. Translation: CASSYGTVNTEAFF.

The genes are TRBV5-4 and TRBJ2-5; D may be TRBD2 (6 bases). Germline CDR1 and CDR2: SGHNT and YYREEE (reference sequence). The V and J ends lost 0 bases and 3 bases respectively, with 6 bases between them. There are 13 residues in the CDR3. The CDR3 nucleotides are TGTGCCAGCAGCTTGGGCGGGAAAGAGACCCAGTACTTC. Amino acid sequence: CASSLGGKETQYF.

V gene TRBV5-8 combines with J gene TRBJ1-3, with D tentatively TRBD1 (5 bases). Germline V lookup: CDR1 SGHTS, CDR2 YDEGEE. This CDR3 comprises 16 residues. The V end lost 6 bases, the J end lost 4 bases, and 20 bases lay between the germline ends. The CDR3 nucleotides read TGTGCCAGCATCCTCAAACCACGGGGGAACGGAAACACCATATATTTT. Protein product: CASILKPRGNGNTIYF.

This chain joins TRBV9 and TRBJ2-2; D call uncertain. The V end lost 4 bases, the J end lost 1 base, and 14 bases lay between the germline ends. This CDR3 has 16 amino acids. CDR1 and CDR2 from the germline V gene are SGDLS and YYNGEE. This CDR3 reads CASSSRGQLNTGELFF. The CDR3 region has the DNA TGTGCCAGCAGCTCTAGAGGCCAACTGAACACCGGGGAGCTGTTTTTT.

The V and J genes are TRBV7-2 and TRBJ2-1; D perhaps matches TRBD2 (6 bases). Trimming cost V 3 bases and J 4 bases, with 10 bases left between them. Germline V gene lookup returns CDR1 SGHTA and CDR2 FQGNSA. The CDR3 spans 14 residues. The CDR3: CASSFDGGYNEQFF. The CDR3 coding sequence is TGTGCCAGCAGCTTTGACGGGGGATACAATGAGCAGTTCTTC.

The count of this clone is one. The V call is TRBV4-2, the J call TRBJ2-5; weak D call: TRBD2 (6 bases). The CDR3 consists of 22 residues. From germline, CDR1 is LGHNA and CDR2 YNFKEQ. V was shortened by 0 bases and J by 4 bases, with 33 bases between the two germline ends. The CDR3 DNA follows: TGTGCCAGCAGCCAAGATAGGGTGTGGTTCGACCCTCGCGGGGTTTATGGAGAGACCCAGTACTTC. Residues: CASSQDRVWFDPRGVYGETQYF.

This clone was seen a few times. V usage is TRBV7-2 and J usage is TRBJ1-2; the match to TRBD1 covers 7 bases. J lost 5 bases, V lost 0 bases, and 3 bases had no gene match. The CDR3 runs to 14 residues. CDR1 is SGHTA, CDR2 FQGNSA, per germline. CDR3 residues: CASSLAPGQYGYTF. The CDR3 DNA reads as TGTGCCAGCAGCTTAGCCCCGGGACAGTATGGCTACACCTTC.

The chain has TRBV3-1 (or the pseudogene TRBV3-2) and TRBJ2-7, with 8 nucleotides matching TRBD2. J was trimmed by 4 bases and V by 6 bases; bases with no gene match: 14. This CDR3 has 16 amino acids. Looked up from germline, CDR1 is LGHDT and CDR2 is YNNKEL (reference sequence). CDR3 loop: CASSQSPAERGYEQYF. In DNA form, the CDR3 reads TGTGCCAGCAGTCAATCCCCGGCGGAGCGGGGGTACGAGCAGTACTTC.

The rearrangement joins TRBV7-7 to TRBJ2-2, with TRBD2 matching over 7 bases. The CDR3 sequence is 17 residues long. V shed 4 bases and J 4 bases; nucleotides not matched to a gene: 12. The V gene's germline CDR1 is SSHAT and CDR2 FNYEAQ (reference sequence). The CDR3 sequence: CASSYSPRGGTTGELFF. The CDR3 region has the DNA TGTGCCAGCAGCTACTCACCTCGGGGAGGGACCACCGGGGAGCTGTTTTTT.

This chain uses TRBV7-8 with TRBJ1-2; D is possibly TRBD1 (6 bases). There are 15 residues in the CDR3. V lost 4 bases and J lost 8, with 20 bases in between. Germline V gene lookup returns CDR1 SGHVS and CDR2 FQNEAQ. CDR3 nucleotide sequence: TGTGCCAGCAGCTCACCCCACCGGGGGGCCAGAGGCTACACCTTC. This gives the protein CASSSPHRGARGYTF.

V is TRBV5-1 and J is TRBJ2-3; 7 positions match TRBD1. The ends lost 5 bases at V and 2 bases at J; junction bases unmatched: 8. This CDR3 is built from 15 residues. The germline V gene has CDR1 SGHRS and CDR2 YFSETQ. The CDR3 DNA reads as TGCGCCAGCAGTCGAGACAGGGCCCTCACAGATACGCAGTATTTT. It encodes CASSRDRALTDTQYF.

This sequence joins TRBV7-2 and TRBJ1-1, with D tentatively TRBD1 (5 bases). The CDR3 loop spans 14 amino acids. Trimming took off 5 bases at V and 7 bases at J, with 17 bases between the two ends. Germline CDR1 SGHTA, CDR2 FQGNSA. The CDR3 DNA reads as TGTGCCAGCAGCCCCAGGGAGGGCTCCCTTGAAGCTTTCTTT. Its protein is CASSPREGSLEAFF. The variable domain in full, completed from reference TRBV7-2 and TRBJ1-1, reads GAGVSQSPSNKVTEKGKDVELRCDPISGHTALYWYRQSLGQGLEFLIYFQGNSAPDKSGLPSDRFSAERTGGSVSTLTIQRTQQEDSAVYLCASSPREGSLEAFFGQGTRLTVV.

The rearrangement uses TRBV6-2 or TRBV6-3 and TRBJ2-5; 11 bases agree with TRBD1. Germline V gives CDR1 MNHEY, CDR2 SVGEGT. The CDR3 totals 15 residues. The junction had 3 bases not matched to a gene; V was cut back by 4 bases and J by 2 bases. CDR3 sequence (DNA): TGTGCCAGCAGTTCGGGGACAGGGGGGCAAGAGACCCAGTACTTC. Amino acid sequence: CASSSGTGGQETQYF.

This rearrangement joins TRBV6-1 to TRBJ2-7; possible D gene TRBD1, 5 bases. The CDR3 is 13 residues long. In germline, CDR1 is MNHNS, CDR2 SASEGT. V was shortened by 3 bases and J by 3 bases, with 9 bases between the two germline ends. CDR3 residues: CASSDRAGYEQYF. DNA of the CDR3: TGTGCCAGCAGTGACAGGGCAGGCTACGAGCAGTACTTC.

This chain's CDR3 is CASSRDLQGMTEAFF. Written as DNA, the CDR3 is TGTGCCAGCAGCCGTGACTTGCAGGGGATGACTGAAGCTTTCTTT. This chain links TRBV4-2 with TRBJ1-1; D perhaps matches TRBD1 (6 bases). V was shortened by 4 bases and J by 5 bases, with 17 bases between the two germline ends. Germline lookup yields CDR1 LGHNA and CDR2 YNFKEQ. The CDR3 is 15 amino acids.

The rearrangement links TRBV12-2 to TRBJ2-2; the table calls TRBD2, which could not be checked here. TRBV12-2 is flagged as a pseudogene. This CDR3 has 23 residues. CDR3 amino acids: CASRLPGGMGQGGERGNTGELFF. CDR3 DNA sequence: TGTGCAAGTCGCTTACCTGGTGGGATGGGACAAGGAGGAGAGCGGGGCAACACCGGGGAGCTGTTTTTT.